Described below is a single T cell receptor (beta chain) sequence and its context. Its antigen is not identified. Several immunoSEQ 96-well plates shared each subset's DNA, each plate a replicate. Here immunoSEQ multiplex PCR was the method, and the copy in TCRdb shows in-frame clones only, minus some. The table lists roughly 1,000,000 clones, around 78% of them singletons. The CDR3 extends over 17 amino acids. The J segment lost 2 bases and the V segment lost 5 bases, leaving 9 bases of the junction unmatched. The germline gives CDR1 SGHTA, CDR2 FQGTGA. These data are taken from a study of shared clonotypes between healthy human individuals. Whole-study context: A donor's plate count was three for CD4 naive and three for CD4 memory; CD8 naive had two and CD8 memory one.

Findings of the study overall: Some clonotypes were shared by all four sorted-subset donors, while others were not shared. The non-shared ones had lower generation probabilities than the shared ones. Estimated richness values were generally larger in naive subsets than in memory subsets.

The genes are TRBV7-3 and TRBJ2-3; 11 bases align to TRBD2. This TCR was sampled from a man younger than 35 in good health. Some clones in this sample may be carry-over from other donors' samples. The material sequenced was memory CD4+ T cells from PBMCs. This sample's subset: CD45RA-negative fraction. CDR3 protein: CASSPLGLAVSTDTQYF. The CDR3 DNA reads as TGTGCCAGCAGCCCCCTGGGACTAGCGGTATCCACAGATACGCAGTATTTT.